A single sample gave rise to the 29 T cell receptor beta chains below, sequenced in a study of blood T cell repertoires in COVID-19. Method: immunoSEQ multiplex PCR; TCRdb's copy keeps in-frame clones and lacks some. Of around 50,000 clones in the sample, more than 80% were seen once. The sample taken for sequencing was peripheral blood. The receptors were gathered from a man aged 70-80 years with active COVID-19.

The rearrangement uses TRBV11-2 and TRBJ2-2, with 8 bases identical to TRBD1. This CDR3 spans 14 amino acids. Germline V CDR1 and CDR2: SGHAT, FQNNGV. Trimming took 5 bases from V and 1 from J; bases not matched to a gene: 0. The CDR3 spells CASSGQGNTGELFF. CDR3 sequence (DNA): TGTGCCAGCAGCGGACAGGGGAACACCGGGGAGCTGTTTTTT. The variable domain in full, with the rest retrieved from reference TRBV11-2 and TRBJ2-2, is EAGVAQSPRYKIIEKRQSVAFWCNPISGHATLYWYQQILGQGPKLLIQFQNNGVVDDSQLPKDRFSAERLKGVDSTLKIQPAKLEDSAVYLCASSGQGNTGELFFGEGSRLTVL.

The chain recombines TRBV14 with TRBJ2-1; D perhaps matches TRBD2 (5 bases). Trimming cost V 0 bases and J 1 base, with 10 bases left between them. The CDR3 length is 16 residues. CDR1 SGHDN and CDR2 FVKESK come from the germline V gene. In DNA form, the CDR3 reads TGTGCCAGCAGCCAAGATGGCCGGGGTTCCTACAATGAGCAGTTCTTC. Translation: CASSQDGRGSYNEQFF.

V usage is TRBV2 and J usage is TRBJ1-1; D is undetermined. From germline, CDR1 is SNHLY and CDR2 FYNNEI. V lost 9 bases and J lost 4, with 9 bases in between. The CDR3 is 11 residues long. The CDR3 DNA is TGTGCCAGTGTCGAGATCACTGAAGCTTTCTTT. Translation: CASVEITEAFF.

This chain links TRBV6-1 with TRBJ1-6; the match to TRBD1 covers 9 bases. The germline V gene encodes CDR1 MNHNS and CDR2 SASEGT. This CDR3 spans 17 amino acids. V shed 1 base and J 7 bases; nucleotides not matched to a gene: 8. In DNA, the CDR3 is TGTGCCAGCAGTGAAGGGGACCCGGGACAGGGCAATTCACCCCTCCACTTT. This sequence encodes CASSEGDPGQGNSPLHF.

In nucleotides, the CDR3 is TGTGCCAGCAGAAACAGGACTAGCGATGAGCAGTTCTTC. Protein product: CASRNRTSDEQFF. The chain combines TRBV6-5 with TRBJ2-1; 9 bases line up with TRBD2. Germline lookup yields CDR1 MNHEY and CDR2 SVGAGI. The V and J ends lost 6 bases and 8 bases, in that order; junction bases with no gene match: 5. This CDR3 has 13 residues.

This chain links TRBV19 with TRBJ1-5, with 11 bases identical to TRBD1. The CDR3 runs 15 residues. From germline, CDR1 is LNHDA and CDR2 SQIVND (reference sequence). V shed 7 bases, J shed 4 bases, and the junction held 6 bases outside the gene matches. The CDR3 DNA is TGTGCCAGTAACAACGGACAGGGGGCTAATCAGCCCCAGCATTTT. This codes for CASNNGQGANQPQHF.

This rearrangement joins TRBV6-6 to TRBJ2-7, with D hard to call. Trimming took 7 bases from V and 0 from J, leaving 10 bases between them. This CDR3 spans 13 amino acids. Germline lookup yields CDR1 MNHNY and CDR2 SVGAGI (reference sequence). The CDR3 spells CASKQRNSYEQYF. As DNA, the CDR3 is TGTGCCAGCAAACAGAGAAACTCCTACGAGCAGTACTTC.

The chain couples TRBV5-5 to TRBJ2-1; 11 nucleotides agree with TRBD1. Looked up from germline, CDR1 is SGHKS and CDR2 is YYEKEE (reference sequence). V trimming: 0 bases; J trimming: 4 bases; junction bases outside the gene matches: 3. CDR3 length: 16 amino acids. Written as DNA, the CDR3 is TGTGCCAGCAGCTTGGCCGGGACAGGGGGGTACAATGAGCAGTTCTTC. Protein sequence: CASSLAGTGGYNEQFF.

The V and J genes are TRBV9 and TRBJ1-2, with D perhaps matching TRBD1 (6 bases). V lost 0 bases, J lost 0 bases, and 15 bases lay in between. CDR3 size: 17 residues. Germline CDR1 SGDLS, CDR2 YYNGEE. The CDR3 DNA reads TGTGCCAGCAGCGTAGGCTCGGGACATCGAGCTAACTATGGCTACACCTTC. Protein sequence: CASSVGSGHRANYGYTF.

CDR3 nucleotides: TGTGCCAGCAGCGCCCCGGGAACTGGCACTGAAGCTTTCTTT. The encoded protein is CASSAPGTGTEAFF. The chain carries TRBV6-2 or TRBV6-3 and TRBJ1-1, with unresolved D. V lost 6 bases and J 4 bases, leaving 15 bases between the germline ends. Germline lookup yields CDR1 MNHEY and CDR2 SVGEGT. The CDR3 is made up of 14 amino acids.

The V call is TRBV7-8, the J call TRBJ1-1, with D uncertain. V lost 2 bases, J lost 7 bases, and 11 bases lay in between. CDR1 and CDR2 (germline): SGHVS, FQNEAQ. This CDR3 is built from 13 residues. CDR3 nucleotides: TGTGCCAGCAGCTTAACGGGGTTGGGTGAAGCTTTCTTT. Translating gives CASSLTGLGEAFF.

The rearrangement uses TRBV18 and TRBJ2-1, with TRBD1 identical over 8 bases. CDR3 length: 15 amino acids. V shed 6 bases and J 2 bases; nucleotides not matched to a gene: 6. Germline assignment: CDR1 KGHSH and CDR2 LQKENI. In DNA, the CDR3 is TGTGCCAGCTCCCAACAGGGGGGAGCCTACAATGAGCAGTTCTTC. It codes for CASSQQGGAYNEQFF.

The CDR3 DNA sequence: TGTGCCTGGCTGAGGTTTGGGTCCTACAATGAGCAGTTCTTC. Its protein is CAWLRFGSYNEQFF. The rearrangement uses TRBV30 and TRBJ2-1; D is ambiguous. The CDR3 covers 14 residues. Trimming took 5 bases from V and 1 from J, leaving 12 bases between them. CDR1 GTSNPN and CDR2 SVGIG come from the germline V gene (reference sequence).

A note on this clone: Other DNA sequences in the same sample also yield this CDR3. The rearrangement uses TRBV5-4 and TRBJ2-2; TRBD2 matches 8 bases. In germline, CDR1 is SGHNT, CDR2 YYREEE (reference sequence). V was clipped by 4 bases and J by 2 bases; unmatched bases: 4. CDR3 size: 15 residues. CDR3 DNA sequence: TGTGCCAGCAGCCCGGGAGGGGCCAACACCGGGGAGCTGTTTTTT. Protein: CASSPGGANTGELFF.

V and J are TRBV4-1 and TRBJ2-2; D is perhaps TRBD1 (6 bases). Germline V lookup: CDR1 MGHRA, CDR2 YSYEKL. Trimming took 1 base from V and 2 from J, leaving 17 bases between them. This CDR3 is 18 amino acids long. CDR3 DNA sequence: TGCGCCAGCAGCCAAGTTTTTGCAGGGGCGTCAAACACCGGGGAGCTGTTTTTT. It yields the protein CASSQVFAGASNTGELFF.

This clone was detected once. This chain links TRBV19 with TRBJ1-4, with 9 bases fitting TRBD1. Germline lookup yields CDR1 LNHDA and CDR2 SQIVND (reference sequence). CDR3 length: 21 amino acids. Germline trimming cut 6 bases from V and 0 bases from J; bases unmatched to any gene: 20. CDR3 sequence: CASSPGQGGFGSWTTNEKLFF. Written as DNA, the CDR3 is TGTGCCAGTAGCCCGGGACAGGGTGGCTTCGGGAGCTGGACAACTAATGAAAAACTGTTTTTT.

This clone was seen only once. The V gene is TRBV12-5, the J gene TRBJ2-5; the match to TRBD2 covers 10 bases. The V gene end was trimmed by 8 bases and the J gene end by 5 bases; junction bases not matched to a gene: 8. Germline values: CDR1 LGHNT, CDR2 FRNRAP. This CDR3 has 14 residues. CDR3 nucleotide sequence: TGTGCTAGTAACAGCGGGGGGGCCGGTGAGACCCAGTACTTC. This gives the protein CASNSGGAGETQYF.

This rearrangement joins TRBV6-6 to TRBJ1-1; D possibly corresponds to TRBD1 (6 bases). The CDR3 is 13 amino acids. Germline V gene sequence: CDR1 MNHNY, CDR2 SVGAGI (reference sequence). Between the trimmed V and J ends, which lost 7 bases and 1 base, there was a span of 10 bases. CDR3 in DNA: TGTGCCAGCAACGAGGGGGAGAACACTGAAGCTTTCTTT. Protein: CASNEGENTEAFF.

The rearrangement uses TRBV2 and TRBJ1-5; TRBD1 aligns across 8 bases. Germline CDR1 SNHLY, CDR2 FYNNEI. The CDR3 consists of 14 residues. Losses at the gene ends were 7 bases for V and 2 bases for J; bases not matched to a gene: 4. The CDR3 loop reads CASKIQGGNQPQHF. In DNA, the CDR3 is TGTGCCAGCAAGATACAGGGGGGCAATCAGCCCCAGCATTTT.

CDR3 loop: CASKMTGINTGELFF. The CDR3 bases are TGTGCCAGCAAGATGACAGGGATAAACACCGGGGAGCTGTTTTTT. J is TRBJ2-2 and V is TRBV27; the match to TRBD1 covers 7 bases. V shed 7 bases and J 2 bases; nucleotides not matched to a gene: 7. The CDR3 consists of 15 residues. The germline CDR1 and CDR2 sequences are MNHEY and SMNVEV (reference sequence).

The chain combines TRBV11-2 with TRBJ2-7, with D possibly TRBD2 on 5 matching bases. The length of the CDR3 is 14 residues. The germline V gene has CDR1 SGHAT and CDR2 FQNNGV. Trimming stripped 6 bases from V and 2 bases from J, with 14 bases between. The CDR3 bases are TGTGCCAGCAGTCCCGACTATCAGACCTACGAGCAGTACTTC. This translates into CASSPDYQTYEQYF.

The chain links TRBV11-2 to TRBJ2-5; perhaps TRBD2 as D (5 bases). Germline CDR1 is SGHAT and CDR2 is FQNNGV. Trimming pared 3 bases from V and 5 bases from J, leaving 13 bases between. CDR3 size: 14 residues. CDR3 region: CASSFGLRVETQYF. The CDR3 coding sequence is TGTGCCAGCAGCTTCGGACTGCGAGTCGAGACCCAGTACTTC.

The chain recombines TRBV9 with TRBJ2-6; a weak D match, TRBD2 (5 bases). CDR1 and CDR2 (germline): SGDLS, YYNGEE. V was cut by 0 bases and J by 0 bases, with 16 bases left in between. The CDR3 covers 19 residues. The CDR3 reads CASSVEREKFYSGANVLTF. In DNA form, the CDR3 reads TGTGCCAGCAGCGTAGAAAGGGAGAAGTTTTACTCTGGGGCCAACGTCCTGACTTTC.

The chain combines TRBV27 with TRBJ2-5; TRBD1 might be the D (5 bases). V was pared by 5 bases and J by 6 bases, with 13 bases between. Per the germline V gene, CDR1 is MNHEY and CDR2 is SMNVEV (reference sequence). The length of the CDR3 is 13 residues. The CDR3 is CASSPQGPQTQYF. The CDR3 DNA sequence: TGTGCCAGCAGTCCGCAGGGCCCCCAGACCCAGTACTTC.

The chain has TRBV10-1 and TRBJ1-6, with D uncertain. V was clipped by 6 bases and J by 0 bases, with 12 bases between them. This CDR3 comprises 16 residues. Per the germline V gene, CDR1 is WNHNN and CDR2 is SYGVQD (reference sequence). The CDR3 coding sequence is TGCGCCAGCAGACCGCCCCTAAGCTCCTATAATTCACCCCTCCACTTT. Translation gives CASRPPLSSYNSPLHF.

V usage is TRBV18 and J usage is TRBJ1-2, with no clear D. There are 11 residues in the CDR3. V lost 3 bases and J 7 bases, leaving 6 bases between the germline ends. The germline CDR1 and CDR2 sequences are KGHSH and LQKENI. The CDR3 DNA reads as TGTGCCAGCTCACCCGAGGTTGGCTACACCTTC. The encoded protein is CASSPEVGYTF. Full variable domain (missing parts from reference TRBV18 and TRBJ1-2): NAGVMQNPRHLVRRRGQEARLRCSPMKGHSHVYWYRQLPEEGLKFMVYLQKENIIDESGMPKERFSAEFPKEGPSILRIQQVVRGDSAAYFCASSPEVGYTFGSGTRLTVV.

V gene TRBV6-5 combines with J gene TRBJ2-4, with TRBD2 matching over 10 bases. V lost 7 bases, J lost 7 bases, and 7 bases stayed unmatched. The germline V gene has CDR1 MNHEY and CDR2 SVGAGI. The CDR3 is 14 amino acids. The CDR3 bases are TGTGCCAGCAACAGCGGGGGGGCCAGGAACATTCAGTACTTC. Protein product: CASNSGGARNIQYF.

The V and J genes are TRBV6-5 and TRBJ1-1; 8 nucleotides match TRBD1. This CDR3 has 15 residues. The junction had 8 bases not matched to a gene; V was cut back by 5 bases and J by 3 bases. Germline assignment: CDR1 MNHEY and CDR2 SVGAGI. The CDR3 here is CASSPSRDRHTEAFF. DNA for the CDR3: TGTGCCAGCAGTCCCTCCCGGGACAGGCACACTGAAGCTTTCTTT.

The V gene is TRBV5-6, the J gene TRBJ1-1; possibly TRBD1 for D (6 bases). Trimming stripped 4 bases from V and 0 bases from J, with 16 bases between. The CDR3 contains 16 residues. Looked up from germline, CDR1 is SGHDT and CDR2 is YYEEEE. The CDR3 protein is CASSNRVRRMNTEAFF. CDR3 nucleotide sequence: TGTGCCAGCAGCAACAGGGTACGGCGTATGAACACTGAAGCTTTCTTT.